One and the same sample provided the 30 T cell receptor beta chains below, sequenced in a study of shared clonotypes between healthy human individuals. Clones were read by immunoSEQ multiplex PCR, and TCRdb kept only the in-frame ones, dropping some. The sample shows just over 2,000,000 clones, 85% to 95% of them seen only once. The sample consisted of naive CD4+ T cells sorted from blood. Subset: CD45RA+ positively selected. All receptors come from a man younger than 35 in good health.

CDR3 coding DNA: TGCGCCAGCAGCTTCTCGTCTACCCAGGGACAAGAGACCCAGTACTTC. As protein: CASSFSSTQGQETQYF. This sequence joins TRBV5-1 and TRBJ2-5, with TRBD1 as a possible D gene (5 bases). Per germline, CDR1 SGHRS and CDR2 YFSETQ. CDR3 length equals 16 residues. Trimming stripped 2 bases from V and 2 bases from J, with 16 bases between.

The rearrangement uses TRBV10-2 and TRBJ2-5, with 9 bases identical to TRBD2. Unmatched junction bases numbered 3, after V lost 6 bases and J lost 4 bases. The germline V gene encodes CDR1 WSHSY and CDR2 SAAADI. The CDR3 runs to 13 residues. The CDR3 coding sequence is TGCGCCAGCAGATTAGCGGGAGTAGAGACCCAGTACTTC. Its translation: CASRLAGVETQYF.

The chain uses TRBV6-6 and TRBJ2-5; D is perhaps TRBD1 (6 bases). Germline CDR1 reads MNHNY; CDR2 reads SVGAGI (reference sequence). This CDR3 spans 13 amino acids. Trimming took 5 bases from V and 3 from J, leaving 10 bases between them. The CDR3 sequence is CASSGWTEETQYF. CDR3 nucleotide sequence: TGTGCCAGCAGTGGCTGGACAGAAGAGACCCAGTACTTC.

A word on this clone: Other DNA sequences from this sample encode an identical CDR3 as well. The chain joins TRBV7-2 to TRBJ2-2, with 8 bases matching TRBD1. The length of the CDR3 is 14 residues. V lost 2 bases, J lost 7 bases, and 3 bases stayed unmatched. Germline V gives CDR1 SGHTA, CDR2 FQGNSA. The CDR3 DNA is TGTGCCAGCAGCTTACAGGGGGCCAGCGGGGAGCTGTTTTTT. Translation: CASSLQGASGELFF.

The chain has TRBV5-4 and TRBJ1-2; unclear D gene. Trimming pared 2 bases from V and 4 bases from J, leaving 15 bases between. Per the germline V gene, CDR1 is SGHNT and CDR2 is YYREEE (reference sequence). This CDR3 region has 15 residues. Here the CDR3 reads CASSFIGVTTYGYTF. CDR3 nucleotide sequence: TGTGCCAGCAGCTTCATTGGAGTTACAACCTATGGCTACACCTTC.

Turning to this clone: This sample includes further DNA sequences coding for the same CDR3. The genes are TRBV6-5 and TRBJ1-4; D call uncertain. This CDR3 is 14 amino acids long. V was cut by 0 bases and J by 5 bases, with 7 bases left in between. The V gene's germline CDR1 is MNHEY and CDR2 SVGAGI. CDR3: CASSYSGRNEKLFF. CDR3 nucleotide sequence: TGTGCCAGCAGTTACTCAGGACGGAATGAAAAACTGTTTTTT.

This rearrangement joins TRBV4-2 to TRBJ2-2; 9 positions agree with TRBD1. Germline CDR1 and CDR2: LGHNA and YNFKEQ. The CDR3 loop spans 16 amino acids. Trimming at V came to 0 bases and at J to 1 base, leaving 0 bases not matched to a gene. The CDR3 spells CASSQEGQGNTGELFF. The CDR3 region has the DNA TGTGCCAGCAGCCAAGAGGGACAGGGGAACACCGGGGAGCTGTTTTTT.

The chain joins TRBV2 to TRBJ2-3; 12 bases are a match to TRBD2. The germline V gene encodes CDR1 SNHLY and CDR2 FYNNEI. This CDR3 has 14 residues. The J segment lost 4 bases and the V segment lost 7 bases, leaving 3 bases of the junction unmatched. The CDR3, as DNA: TGTGCCAGCAATCCTAGCGGGAGGGCAGATACGCAGTATTTT. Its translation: CASNPSGRADTQYF.

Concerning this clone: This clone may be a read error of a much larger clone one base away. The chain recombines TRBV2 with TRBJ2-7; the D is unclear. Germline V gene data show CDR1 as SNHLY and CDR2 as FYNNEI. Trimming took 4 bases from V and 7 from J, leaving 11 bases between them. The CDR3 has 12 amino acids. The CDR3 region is CASSVVKMEQYF. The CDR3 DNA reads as TGTGCCAGCAGTGTAGTTAAAATGGAGCAGTACTTC. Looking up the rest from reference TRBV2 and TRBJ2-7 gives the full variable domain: EPEVTQTPSHQVTQMGQEVILRCVPISNHLYFYWYRQILGQKVEFLVSFYNNEISEKSEIFDDQFSVERPDGSNFTLKIRSTKLEDSAMYFCASSVVKMEQYFGPGTRLTVT.

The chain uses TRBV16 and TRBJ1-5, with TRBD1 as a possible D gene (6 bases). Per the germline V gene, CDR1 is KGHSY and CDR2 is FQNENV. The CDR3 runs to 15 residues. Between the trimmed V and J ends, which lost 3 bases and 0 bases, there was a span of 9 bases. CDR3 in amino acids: CASSQGALSNQPQHF. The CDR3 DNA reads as TGTGCCAGCAGCCAGGGGGCGCTTAGCAATCAGCCCCAGCATTTT.

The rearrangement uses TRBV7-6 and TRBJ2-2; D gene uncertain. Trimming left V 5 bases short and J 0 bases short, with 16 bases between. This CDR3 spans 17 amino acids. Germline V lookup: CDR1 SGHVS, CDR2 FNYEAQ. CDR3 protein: CASSIGRPEPNTGELFF. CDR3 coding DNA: TGTGCCAGCAGCATCGGACGCCCGGAGCCGAACACCGGGGAGCTGTTTTTT.

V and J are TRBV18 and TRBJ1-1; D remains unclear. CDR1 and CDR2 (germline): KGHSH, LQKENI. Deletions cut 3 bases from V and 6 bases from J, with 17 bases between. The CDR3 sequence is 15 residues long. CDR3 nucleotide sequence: TGTGCCAGCTCACCCCGTAGGGCCCGTTTGGCTGAAGCTTTCTTT. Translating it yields CASSPRRARLAEAFF.

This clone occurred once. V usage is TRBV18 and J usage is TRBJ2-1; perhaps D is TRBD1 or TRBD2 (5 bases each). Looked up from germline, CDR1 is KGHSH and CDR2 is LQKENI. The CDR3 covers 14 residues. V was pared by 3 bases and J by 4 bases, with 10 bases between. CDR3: CASSPGRIYNEQFF. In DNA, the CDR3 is TGTGCCAGCTCACCGGGACGGATTTACAATGAGCAGTTCTTC.

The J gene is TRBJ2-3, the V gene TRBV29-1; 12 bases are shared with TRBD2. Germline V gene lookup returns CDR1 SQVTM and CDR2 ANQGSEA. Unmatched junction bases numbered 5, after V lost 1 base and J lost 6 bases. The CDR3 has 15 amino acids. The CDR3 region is CSVEGLAGVLDTQYF. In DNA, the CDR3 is TGCAGCGTTGAAGGACTAGCGGGGGTTCTTGATACGCAGTATTTT.

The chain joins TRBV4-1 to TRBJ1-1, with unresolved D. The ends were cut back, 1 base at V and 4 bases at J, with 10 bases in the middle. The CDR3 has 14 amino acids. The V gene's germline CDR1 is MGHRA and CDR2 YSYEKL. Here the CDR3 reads CASSQVFGSTEAFF. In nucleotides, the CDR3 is TGCGCCAGCAGCCAAGTTTTCGGGAGCACTGAAGCTTTCTTT.

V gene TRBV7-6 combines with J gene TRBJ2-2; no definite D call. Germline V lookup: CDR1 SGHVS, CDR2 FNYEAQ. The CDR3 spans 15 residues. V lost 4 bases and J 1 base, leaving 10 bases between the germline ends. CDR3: CASSSVSGNTGELFF. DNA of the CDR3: TGTGCCAGCAGCTCCGTATCAGGGAACACCGGGGAGCTGTTTTTT.

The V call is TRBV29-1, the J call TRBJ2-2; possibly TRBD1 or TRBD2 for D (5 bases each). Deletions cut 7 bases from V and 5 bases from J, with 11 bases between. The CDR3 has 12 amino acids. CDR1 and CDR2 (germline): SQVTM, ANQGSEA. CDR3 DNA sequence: TGCAGCGCCGGGGCGGTAACCGGGGAGCTGTTTTTT. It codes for CSAGAVTGELFF.

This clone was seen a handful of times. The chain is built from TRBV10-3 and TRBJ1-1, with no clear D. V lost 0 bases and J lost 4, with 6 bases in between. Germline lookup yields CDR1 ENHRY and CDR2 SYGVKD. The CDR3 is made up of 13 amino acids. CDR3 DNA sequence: TGTGCCATCAGTGAGTCGCCTGGCACTGAAGCTTTCTTT. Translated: CAISESPGTEAFF.

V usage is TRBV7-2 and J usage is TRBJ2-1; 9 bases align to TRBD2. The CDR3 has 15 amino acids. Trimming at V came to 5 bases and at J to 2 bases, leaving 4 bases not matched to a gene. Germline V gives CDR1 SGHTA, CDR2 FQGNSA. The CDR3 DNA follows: TGTGCCAGCAGCGCGGGACTAGCCCCCTACAATGAGCAGTTCTTC. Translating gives CASSAGLAPYNEQFF.

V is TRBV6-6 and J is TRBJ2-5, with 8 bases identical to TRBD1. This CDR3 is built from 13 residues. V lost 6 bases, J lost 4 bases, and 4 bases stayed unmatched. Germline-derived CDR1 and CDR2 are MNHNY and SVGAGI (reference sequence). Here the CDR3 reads CASSLRGRETQYF. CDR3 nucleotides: TGTGCCAGCAGCCTCAGGGGGCGAGAGACCCAGTACTTC.

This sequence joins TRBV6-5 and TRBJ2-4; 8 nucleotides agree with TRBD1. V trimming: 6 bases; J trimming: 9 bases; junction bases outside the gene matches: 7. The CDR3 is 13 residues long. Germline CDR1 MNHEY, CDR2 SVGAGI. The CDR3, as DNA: TGTGCCAGCAGCAGGACAGGGCCTAGCATTCAGTACTTC. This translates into CASSRTGPSIQYF.

As DNA, the CDR3 is TGTGCCAGCAGCTTAGGACGGGGCACCGGGGAGCTGTTTTTT. Residues: CASSLGRGTGELFF. V and J are TRBV7-9 and TRBJ2-2; D perhaps matches TRBD2 (5 bases). The CDR3 extends over 14 amino acids. CDR1 SEHNR and CDR2 FQNEAQ come from the germline V gene (reference sequence). Between the trimmed V and J ends, which lost 1 base and 4 bases, there was a span of 7 bases.

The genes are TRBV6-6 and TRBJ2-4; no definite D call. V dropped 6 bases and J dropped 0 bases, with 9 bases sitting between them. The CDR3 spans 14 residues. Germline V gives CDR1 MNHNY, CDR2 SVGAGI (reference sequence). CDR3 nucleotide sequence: TGTGCCAGCAGCCCCCGTGCAGCCAAAAACATTCAGTACTTC. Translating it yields CASSPRAAKNIQYF.

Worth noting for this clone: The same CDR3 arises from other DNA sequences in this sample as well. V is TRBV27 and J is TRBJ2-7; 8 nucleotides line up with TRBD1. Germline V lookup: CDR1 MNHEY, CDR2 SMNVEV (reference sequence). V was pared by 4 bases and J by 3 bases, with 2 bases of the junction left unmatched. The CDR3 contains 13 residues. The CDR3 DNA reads TGTGCCAGCAGTTCTGGGACAGGCTACGAGCAGTACTTC. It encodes CASSSGTGYEQYF.

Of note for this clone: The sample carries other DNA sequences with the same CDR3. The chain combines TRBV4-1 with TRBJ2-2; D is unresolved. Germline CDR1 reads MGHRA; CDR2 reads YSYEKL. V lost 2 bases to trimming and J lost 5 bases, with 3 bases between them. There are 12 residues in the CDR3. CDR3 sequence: CASSQYTGELFF. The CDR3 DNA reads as TGCGCCAGCAGCCAATATACCGGGGAGCTGTTTTTT.

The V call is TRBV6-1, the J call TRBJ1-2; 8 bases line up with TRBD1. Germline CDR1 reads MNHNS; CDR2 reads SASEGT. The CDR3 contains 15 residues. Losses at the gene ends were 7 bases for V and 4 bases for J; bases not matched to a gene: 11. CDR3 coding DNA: TGTGCCAGCACAGGGCCAGGGGGCTGGGGCTATGGCTACACCTTC. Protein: CASTGPGGWGYGYTF.

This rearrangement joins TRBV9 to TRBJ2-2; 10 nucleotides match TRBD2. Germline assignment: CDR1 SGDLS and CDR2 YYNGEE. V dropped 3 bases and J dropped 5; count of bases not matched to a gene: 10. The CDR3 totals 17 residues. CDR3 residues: CASSGARSGGSTGELFF. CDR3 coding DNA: TGTGCCAGCAGCGGAGCCCGTAGCGGGGGGAGTACCGGGGAGCTGTTTTTT. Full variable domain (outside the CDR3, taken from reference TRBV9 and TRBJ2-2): DSGVTQTPKHLITATGQRVTLRCSPRSGDLSVYWYQQSLDQGLQFLIQYYNGEERAKGNILERFSAQQFPDLHSELNLSSLELGDSALYFCASSGARSGGSTGELFFGEGSRLTVL.

Here the CDR3 DNA reads TGTGCCAGCAGCCGGGGGAGTGAAAATCAGCCCCAGCATTTT. Protein: CASSRGSENQPQHF. The chain combines TRBV7-9 with TRBJ1-5; D perhaps matches TRBD1 (5 bases). The CDR3 has 14 amino acids. Germline V CDR1 and CDR2: SEHNR, FQNEAQ (reference sequence). V was trimmed by 5 bases and J by 4 bases, leaving 12 bases between them.

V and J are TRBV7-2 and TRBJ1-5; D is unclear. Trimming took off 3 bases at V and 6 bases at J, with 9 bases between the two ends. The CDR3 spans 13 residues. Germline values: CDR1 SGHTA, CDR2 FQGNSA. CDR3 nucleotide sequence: TGTGCCAGCAGCTTCATGAGTAGTCAGCCCCAGCATTTT. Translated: CASSFMSSQPQHF.

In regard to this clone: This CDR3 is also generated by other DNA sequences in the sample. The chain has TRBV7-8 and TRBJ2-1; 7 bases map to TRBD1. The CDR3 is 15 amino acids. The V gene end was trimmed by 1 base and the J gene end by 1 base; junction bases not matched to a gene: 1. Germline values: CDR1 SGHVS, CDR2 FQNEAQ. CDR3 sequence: CASSLDRGSYNEQFF. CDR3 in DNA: TGTGCCAGCAGCTTAGACAGGGGTTCCTACAATGAGCAGTTCTTC.